The 9 T cell receptor beta chains reported below all come from one sample, sequenced in a study of blood T cell repertoires in COVID-19. Profiling relied on immunoSEQ multiplex PCR, and the TCRdb table lists in-frame clones only, not all of them. The sample shows approximately 250,000 clones, around nine tenths of them seen only once. Sequenced sample: peripheral blood. The receptors come from a man aged 35-49 years with active or convalescent COVID-19.

This chain uses TRBV18 with TRBJ2-3; perhaps TRBD1 as D (6 bases). Trimming removed 0 bases from V and 4 bases from J, with 8 bases in between. This CDR3 is built from 14 residues. The germline CDR1 and CDR2 sequences are KGHSH and LQKENI. The CDR3 bases are TGTGCCAGCTCACCACCACCAGGGGCAGATACGCAGTATTTT. It specifies CASSPPPGADTQYF.

This clone was observed a single time. This rearrangement joins TRBV5-1 to TRBJ2-3; 7 bases map to TRBD1. This CDR3 is 15 amino acids long. J gave up 5 bases and V 4 bases, and 10 bases lay outside the gene matches. Germline CDR1 reads SGHRS; CDR2 reads YFSETQ. For the CDR3, the DNA is TGCGCCAGCAGCAGCCGGGACAGTCCTAGAGATACGCAGTATTTT. It is translated as CASSSRDSPRDTQYF.

In its sample, this clone was seen a few times. The rearrangement links TRBV5-1 to TRBJ2-3; TRBD2 matches 12 bases. CDR1 is SGHRS, CDR2 YFSETQ, per germline. The CDR3 loop spans 14 amino acids. V shed 7 bases and J 3 bases; nucleotides not matched to a gene: 3. The CDR3 sequence: CASRTSGVTDTQYF. Written as DNA, the CDR3 is TGCGCCAGCCGGACTAGCGGGGTTACAGATACGCAGTATTTT.

This clone was seen a few times. In the same sample, other DNA sequences code for this CDR3. The genes are TRBV3-1 (or the pseudogene TRBV3-2) and TRBJ2-1, with D perhaps matching TRBD2 (5 bases). Germline-derived CDR1 and CDR2 are LGHDT and YNNKEL (reference sequence). Trimming stripped 4 bases from V and 1 base from J, with 11 bases between. The CDR3 has 15 residues. CDR3 bases: TGTGCCAGCAGCCCCCGGGGAGCTTCCTACAATGAGCAGTTCTTC. Encoded protein: CASSPRGASYNEQFF.

A few counts support this clone. The V call is TRBV6-5, the J call TRBJ1-1; D is unresolved. CDR1 is MNHEY, CDR2 SVGAGI, per germline. The CDR3 runs 14 residues. V dropped 8 bases and J dropped 1 base, with 14 bases sitting between them. CDR3 bases: TGTGCCAGCGGTATCCCGGGGAGGAACACTGAAGCTTTCTTT. It specifies CASGIPGRNTEAFF.

The CDR3 DNA is TGTGCCACCAGTGATACTAGCGGGAGGCCCTACAATGAGCAGTTCTTC. Protein sequence: CATSDTSGRPYNEQFF. This rearrangement joins TRBV24-1 to TRBJ2-1; TRBD2 aligns across 12 bases. This CDR3 region has 16 residues. Germline CDR1 reads KGHDR; CDR2 reads SFDVKD. Trimming took 3 bases from V and 2 from J; bases not matched to a gene: 1.

The chain is built from TRBV15 and TRBJ2-3; no firm D call. V lost 2 bases to trimming and J lost 6 bases, with 15 bases between them. Germline-derived CDR1 and CDR2 are LNHNV and YYDKDF (reference sequence). The length of the CDR3 is 15 residues. CDR3 loop: CATSRSTNPEDTQYF. CDR3 DNA sequence: TGTGCCACCAGCAGATCTACTAACCCCGAGGATACGCAGTATTTT.

A single count supports this clone. The gene calls are TRBV29-1 and TRBJ1-2; a weak D match, TRBD1 (5 bases). There are 11 residues in the CDR3. Germline CDR1 and CDR2: SQVTM and ANQGSEA. The V end lost 8 bases, the J end lost 8 bases, and 15 bases lay between the germline ends. CDR3 in amino acids: CSLGGGQGYTF. The CDR3 DNA sequence: TGCAGCCTTGGGGGAGGGCAAGGCTACACCTTC.

V is TRBV27 and J is TRBJ1-5; D is perhaps TRBD1 (5 bases). The CDR3 runs to 15 residues. Germline-derived CDR1 and CDR2 are MNHEY and SMNVEV (reference sequence). V was clipped by 2 bases and J by 2 bases, with 10 bases between them. The CDR3 coding sequence is TGTGCCAGCAGTTTAAGCGGGGCGGGCAATCAGCCCCAGCATTTT. Translation gives CASSLSGAGNQPQHF.